Listed below are T cell receptor beta chains from one sample, sequenced in a study of T-cell memory formation after mild COVID-19. TCRdb re-called the 5' RACE reads through MiXCR, storing one row per CDR3 protein. The table records 350,000 to 500,000 distinct CDR3 sequences, approximately 19% of them present only once. Sample: PBMCs or a T cell subset sorted from them (not recorded which). These receptor sequences come from a man aged 18 to 30 who had mild COVID-19 (a few samples of this study predate the infection). Cell type and time point are not known. Both conserved end residues are part of each CDR3. A D gene is named only where the DNA matches it firmly. Part of the rows lack a size; the others show once, few, many or a class for expanded clones.

V gene,D gene,J gene,clone size,CDR3 DNA,CDR3 protein
TRBV7-8,NA,TRBJ2-5,NA,TGTGCCAGCAGCCAACCAGGACTTTATTCGGAGACCCAGTACTTC,CASSQPGLYSETQYF
TRBV9,NA,TRBJ2-3,few,TGTGCCAGCAGCGTAGATTTAGTTCCCACAGATACGCAGTATTTT,CASSVDLVPTDTQYF
TRBV7-2,NA,TRBJ2-1,few,TGTGCCAGCAGAAGGAACCCCTTGTTCTACAATGAGCAGTTCTTC,CASRRNPLFYNEQFF
TRBV11-2,NA,TRBJ2-1,few,TGTGCCAGCAGCTTAGAAGCTCGGCAGTACAATGAGCAGTTCTTC,CASSLEARQYNEQFF
TRBV6-6,TRBD1,TRBJ1-1,few,TGTGCCACGCTCGGGGGACAGGGGTACACTGAAGCTTTCTTT,CATLGGQGYTEAFF
TRBV12-3/TRBV12-4,TRBD1,TRBJ2-3,few,TGTGCCAGCAGTGCCGGGACAGGGGCGGGAGATACGCAGTATTTT,CASSAGTGAGDTQYF
TRBV6-6,NA,TRBJ1-1,NA,TGTGCCAGCAGTCAGGGAATCGGTGGGACTGAAGCTTTCTTT,CASSQGIGGTEAFF
TRBV12-3/TRBV12-4,NA,TRBJ1-3,NA,TGTGCCAGCAGTTTGTCACTGGAGAACACCATATATTTT,CASSLSLENTIYF
TRBV7-9,NA,TRBJ1-4,few,TGTGCCAGCAGCTTAGTCACAACTAATGAAAAACTGTTTTTT,CASSLVTTNEKLFF
TRBV5-4,NA,TRBJ1-1,NA,TGTGCCAGCAGAACAGGGAACTTTAACACTGAAGCTTTCTTT,CASRTGNFNTEAFF
TRBV14,TRBD2,TRBJ2-3,NA,TGTGCCAGCAGCTATGGACTAGCGGGGGGAAGACAGGCGCAGTATTTT,CASSYGLAGGRQAQYF
TRBV5-5,NA,TRBJ1-5,few,TGTGCCAGCAGCTTGGGACAGCGGGATCAGCCCCAGCATTTT,CASSLGQRDQPQHF
TRBV28,NA,TRBJ2-3,NA,TGTGCCAGCAGTTTAGGCACGTTTGGGACAGATACGCAGTATTTT,CASSLGTFGTDTQYF
TRBV29-1,TRBD1,TRBJ1-1,NA,TGCAGCGGCGGACGACAGGGGGGAACTGAAGCTTTCTTT,CSGGRQGGTEAFF
TRBV5-1,NA,TRBJ1-2,few,TGCGCCAGCAGCTTTGGGAGGGCGCTGACCTATGGCTACACCTTC,CASSFGRALTYGYTF
TRBV6-6,TRBD1,TRBJ1-1,NA,TGTGCCAGCACCCCCACAGGGCTGGGGACAGATGAAGCTTTCTTT,CASTPTGLGTDEAFF
TRBV3-1,NA,TRBJ2-5,NA,TGTGCCAGCAGCCAACTCGGGATAAACCAAGAGACCCAGTACTTC,CASSQLGINQETQYF
TRBV6-6,NA,TRBJ2-3,few,TGTGCCAGCAGTTCAAATCTAGCGTTTCGAAATACGCAGTATTTT,CASSSNLAFRNTQYF
TRBV7-9,NA,TRBJ1-6,few,TGTGCCAGCAGCCATGCTCTCGGCGCGGATTCACCCCTCCACTTT,CASSHALGADSPLHF
TRBV15,NA,TRBJ1-2,few,TGTGCCACCAGCAGAGACCTCGGGGGCTTTGGCTACACCTTC,CATSRDLGGFGYTF
TRBV7-2,NA,TRBJ1-3,NA,TGTGCCAGCAGCTTAGTTTCCGGCTCTGGAAACACCATATATTTT,CASSLVSGSGNTIYF
TRBV5-1,TRBD2,TRBJ2-7,many,TGCGCCAGCAGCCAACTAGCGGGGGGCCCCTACGAGCAGTACTTC,CASSQLAGGPYEQYF
TRBV6-7,NA,TRBJ1-5,NA,TGTGCCAGCAGGAAACCCTGGCGACAGCCCCAGCATTTT,CASRKPWRQPQHF
TRBV6-2/TRBV6-3,NA,TRBJ2-4,few,TGTGCCAGCAGCTCTCCTTCGCGGGGAAAAAACATTCAGTACTTC,CASSSPSRGKNIQYF
TRBV18,NA,TRBJ2-7,NA,TGTGCCAGCTCACCGGACTCAATTTCCTACGAGCAGTACTTC,CASSPDSISYEQYF
TRBV6-5,NA,TRBJ2-1,NA,TGTGCCAGCAGTTTACTAAGGCCACAGCTTTACAATGAGCAGTTCTTC,CASSLLRPQLYNEQFF
TRBV4-1,NA,TRBJ1-3,few,TGCGCCAGCAGCCAACTTGACGGAGGAAACACCATATATTTT,CASSQLDGGNTIYF
TRBV7-3,NA,TRBJ2-7,few,TGTGCCAGCAGCCGAGGAGGGCTCGGCGGCGAGCAGTACTTC,CASSRGGLGGEQYF
TRBV7-9,NA,TRBJ1-6,NA,TGTGCCAGCAGCTTTGGGTCGGGGCCTCATTCACCCCTCCACTTT,CASSFGSGPHSPLHF
TRBV6-1,NA,TRBJ1-2,few,TGTGCCAGCATGAGTACAGGAGCTAACTATGGCTACACCTTC,CASMSTGANYGYTF
TRBV11-2,NA,TRBJ1-2,few,TGTGCCAGCAGCTTGACAGTTCCTTATGGCTACACCTTC,CASSLTVPYGYTF
TRBV4-2,NA,TRBJ1-2,few,TGTGCCAGCAGCCAAGGGAGCGACTATGGCTACACCTTC,CASSQGSDYGYTF
TRBV6-5,NA,TRBJ1-2,few,TGTGCCAGCAGTTACTCGAACAGCTACTATGGCTACACCTTC,CASSYSNSYYGYTF
TRBV19,NA,TRBJ2-2,NA,TGTGCCAGTAGGGTGAACGCCGGGGAGCTGTTTTTT,CASRVNAGELFF
TRBV4-1,TRBD1,TRBJ2-2,NA,TGCGCCAGCAGCCGGTGGGACAGGGGGGTAAACACCGGGGAGCTGTTTTTT,CASSRWDRGVNTGELFF
TRBV18,NA,TRBJ1-1,NA,TGTGCCAGCTCCGTGGGGCTCGGGAACACTGAAGCTTTCTTT,CASSVGLGNTEAFF
TRBV9,NA,TRBJ1-6,few,TGTGCCAGCAGCGTATCGGAAGAGTCACCCCTCCACTTT,CASSVSEESPLHF
TRBV4-1,NA,TRBJ2-4,NA,TGCGCCAGCAGCGGGGAGAAGCAGTACTTC,CASSGEKQYF
TRBV7-2,NA,TRBJ2-5,many,TGTGCCAGCAGCCGACATTTCCAAGAGACCCAGTACTTC,CASSRHFQETQYF
TRBV7-9,TRBD1,TRBJ2-3,NA,TGTGCCAGCCTCAAAGTTGAGGGGGCGTACCCAGATACGCAGTATTTT,CASLKVEGAYPDTQYF